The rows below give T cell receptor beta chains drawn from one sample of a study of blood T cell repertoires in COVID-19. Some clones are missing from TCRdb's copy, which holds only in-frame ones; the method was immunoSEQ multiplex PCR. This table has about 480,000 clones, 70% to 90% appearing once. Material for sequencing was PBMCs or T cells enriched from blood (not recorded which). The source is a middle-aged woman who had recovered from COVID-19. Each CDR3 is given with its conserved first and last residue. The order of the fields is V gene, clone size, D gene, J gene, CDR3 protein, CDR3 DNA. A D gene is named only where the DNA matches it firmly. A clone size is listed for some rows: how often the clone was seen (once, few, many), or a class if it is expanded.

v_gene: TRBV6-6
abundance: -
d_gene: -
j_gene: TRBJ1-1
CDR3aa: CASSTDRLSAEAFF
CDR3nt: TGTGCCAGCAGTACCGACAGACTCTCGGCTGAAGCTTTCTTT

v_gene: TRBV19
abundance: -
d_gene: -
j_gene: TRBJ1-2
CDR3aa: CASSIIQGTFYGYTF
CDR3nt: TGTGCCAGTAGTATCATCCAGGGGACCTTCTATGGCTACACCTTC

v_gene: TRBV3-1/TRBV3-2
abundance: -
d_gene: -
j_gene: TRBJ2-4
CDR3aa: CASSHTGAYGIQYF
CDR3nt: TGTGCCAGCAGCCATACTGGTGCCTACGGCATTCAGTACTTC

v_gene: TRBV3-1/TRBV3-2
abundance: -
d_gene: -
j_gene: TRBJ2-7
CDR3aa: CASSQREYEQYF
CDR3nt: TGTGCCAGCAGCCAACGAGAATACGAGCAGTACTTC

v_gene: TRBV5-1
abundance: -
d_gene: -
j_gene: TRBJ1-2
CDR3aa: CASSFHGKDSGYTF
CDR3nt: TGCGCCAGCAGCTTCCACGGGAAGGATTCCGGCTACACCTTC

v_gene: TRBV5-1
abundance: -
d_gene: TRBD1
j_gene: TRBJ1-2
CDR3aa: CASSGNIFGQGHGGYTF
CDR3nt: TGCGCCAGCAGCGGTAATATTTTCGGACAGGGCCATGGTGGCTACACCTTC

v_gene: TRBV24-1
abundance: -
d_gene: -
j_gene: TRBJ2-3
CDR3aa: CATSDPTSTDTQYF
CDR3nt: TGTGCCACCAGTGACCCGACTAGCACAGATACGCAGTATTTT

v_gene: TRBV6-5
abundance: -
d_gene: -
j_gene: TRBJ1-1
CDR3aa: CASSYSRGGLNTEAFF
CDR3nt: TGTGCCAGCAGTTACTCGAGGGGGGGCTTGAACACTGAAGCTTTCTTT

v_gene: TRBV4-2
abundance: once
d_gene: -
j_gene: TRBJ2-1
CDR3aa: CASSQGPGRPAVTILSYNEQFF
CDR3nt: TGTGCCAGCAGCCAAGGCCCCGGCCGTCCAGCGGTAACTATTCTCTCCTACAATGAGCAGTTCTTC

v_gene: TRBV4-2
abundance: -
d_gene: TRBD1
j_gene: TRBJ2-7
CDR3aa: CASSQVTGAYEQYF
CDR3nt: TGTGCCAGCAGCCAGGTGACAGGGGCCTACGAGCAGTACTTC

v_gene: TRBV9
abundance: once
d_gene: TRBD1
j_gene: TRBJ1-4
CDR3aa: CASSVAGGNEKLFF
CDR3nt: TGTGCCAGCAGCGTAGCAGGGGGTAATGAAAAACTGTTTTTT

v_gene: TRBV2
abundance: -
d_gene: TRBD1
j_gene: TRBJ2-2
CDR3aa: CASRKETGTGELFF
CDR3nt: TGTGCCAGCAGAAAAGAGACAGGGACCGGGGAGCTGTTTTTT

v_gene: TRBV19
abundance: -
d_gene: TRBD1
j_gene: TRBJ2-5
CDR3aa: CASSSLQGAAAETQYF
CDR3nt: TGTGCCAGTAGTAGCCTACAGGGGGCAGCGGCAGAGACCCAGTACTTC

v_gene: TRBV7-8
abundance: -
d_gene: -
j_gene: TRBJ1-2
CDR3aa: CASSHTANRVEANYGYTF
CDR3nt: TGTGCCAGCAGCCACACCGCCAACAGGGTAGAAGCTAACTATGGCTACACCTTC

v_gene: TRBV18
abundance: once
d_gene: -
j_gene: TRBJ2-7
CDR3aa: CASSASEGYEQYF
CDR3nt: TGTGCCAGCTCGGCAAGCGAAGGCTACGAGCAGTACTTC

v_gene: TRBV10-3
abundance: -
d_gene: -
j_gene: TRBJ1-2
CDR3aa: CAISSGNSGYTF
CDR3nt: TGTGCCATCAGTTCCGGGAATTCGGGCTACACCTTC

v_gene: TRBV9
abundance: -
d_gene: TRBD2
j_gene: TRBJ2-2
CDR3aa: CASSVAGLAVNTGELFF
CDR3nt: TGTGCCAGCAGCGTAGCCGGACTAGCGGTGAACACCGGGGAGCTGTTTTTT

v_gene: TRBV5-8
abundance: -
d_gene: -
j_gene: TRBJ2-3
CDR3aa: CASSFSPGHPLTDTQYF
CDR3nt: TGTGCCAGCAGCTTCTCACCGGGACACCCCCTGACAGATACGCAGTATTTT

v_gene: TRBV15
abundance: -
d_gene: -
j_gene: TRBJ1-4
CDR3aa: CATSREGAPSEKLFF
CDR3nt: TGTGCCACCAGCAGAGAGGGGGCCCCTAGTGAAAAACTGTTTTTT

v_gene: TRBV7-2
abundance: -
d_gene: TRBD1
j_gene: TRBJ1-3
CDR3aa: CASSPTGGRNTIYF
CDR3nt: TGTGCCAGCAGCCCCACAGGGGGTAGAAACACCATATATTTT

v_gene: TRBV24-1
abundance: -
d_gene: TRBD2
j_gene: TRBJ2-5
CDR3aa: CATSDASGGGGLYF
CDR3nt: TGTGCCACCAGTGATGCTAGCGGGGGAGGGGGCCTGTACTTC